The rows below give T cell receptor beta chains drawn from one sample of a study of cytomegalovirus exposure and HLA in healthy donors. Measured with immunoSEQ multiplex PCR; TCRdb has only the in-frame clones, and not every one. The sample has about 170,000 clones; 80% are singletons. What was sequenced was PBMCs. The receptors come from a man aged 25 to 40 in good health and CMV-seropositive. CDR3s leave out the opening cysteine and the closing phenylalanine or tryptophan.

TRBV6-5 | ASGKGLGVNTEAF
TRBV6-1 | ASEDRGSWNEQF
TRBV5-8 | ASSFLPPDQPQH
TRBV25-1 | ASSAGKSMNTEAF
TRBV4-2 | ASSQDRGQGAYEQY
TRBV5-4 | ASSLGDTNNEQF
TRBV7-9 | ASSPQEQGRDTQY
TRBV27 | ASSLGASYEQY
TRBV6-4 | ASSPTSGGTRTDTQY
TRBV30 | AWSFVANYGYT
TRBV14 | ASSQDTGGLETQY
TRBV7-6 | ASSFTGTLNTEAF
TRBV5-1 | ASSSPGQVNYGYT
TRBV7-9 | ASSVARGQDTYTQY
TRBV29-1 | SAGTVSYEQY
TRBV9 | ASSVVSGSLETQY
TRBV29-1 | SAEEGGRADTQY
TRBV6-4 | ASSDSMGGYT
TRBV19 | ASRGTGNYGYT
TRBV11-3 | ASSTRTGGNYGYT
TRBV12-5 | ASGLAFSGSRGTQY
TRBV9 | ASSVDVTAEKLF
TRBV9 | ASSGWEGSKGYT
TRBV13 | ASSLDSEETQY
TRBV5-1 | ASSLDPDTEAF
TRBV5-1 | ASSPGDATNEKLF
TRBV14 | ASSQGLAGVETQY
TRBV5-1 | ASSLPTGYFTDTQY
TRBV7-9 | ASSSGPQAGGNEQY
TRBV27 | ASSLLGASGSYEQF
TRBV11-3 | ASVRQDTGELF
TRBV28 | ASSSGQFYGYT
TRBV23-1 | ASTVPGQAYNEQF
TRBV27 | ASRRTDRGSYEQY
TRBV11-3 | ASSQRRQGNTEAF
TRBV19 | ASSQTEGGYT
TRBV5-1 | ASSLHTGTGANGYT
TRBV7-2 | ASSLASRGVHEQF
TRBV7-6 | ASTSLGAEPNTGELF
TRBV28 | ASRSGTTQETQY
TRBV7-9 | ASSTALDRGLRSHEQY
TRBV29-1 | SVGGGIRGELF
TRBV6-1 | ASSEIRGGGGNEQF
TRBV19 | ASSQVIWNEQF
TRBV7-2 | ASSLVIVNEQY
TRBV28 | ASSPLDSPGETQY
TRBV7-2 | ASSLLGHGYT
TRBV28 | ASKTSGSHEQY
TRBV2 | ASSDRGLAGGPVGELF
TRBV9 | ASSARLAGGAKDTQY
TRBV7-9 | ASSDLTGAEAF
TRBV28 | ASSTQDRLNYGYT